One sample yielded the 32 T cell receptor beta chains listed below, sequenced in a study of Ad26.COV2.S vaccination and SARS-CoV-2 variants. Measured with immunoSEQ multiplex PCR; TCRdb has only the in-frame clones, and not every one. The sample consists of some 190,000 clones, 87% of them appearing once. The sequencing here drew on peripheral blood, taken after recovery from COVID-19. The receptors originated from a human donor who had recovered from COVID-19.

The chain carries TRBV11-3 and TRBJ1-2; the D gene is possibly TRBD1 (6 bases). The CDR3 is 14 amino acids. Germline CDR1 SGHNT, CDR2 YENEEA. Trimming took 10 bases from V and 8 from J, leaving 23 bases between them. CDR3 loop: CAILSMGQLSGYTF. CDR3 in DNA: TGTGCCATCCTCTCGATGGGACAATTATCGGGCTACACCTTC.

The genes are TRBV24-1 and TRBJ1-1, with D tentatively TRBD1 (5 bases). Germline V lookup: CDR1 KGHDR, CDR2 SFDVKD. The CDR3 consists of 13 residues. V was shortened by 0 bases and J by 10 bases, with 11 bases between the two germline ends. The CDR3 here is CATSDLQAGRAFF. The CDR3 coding sequence is TGTGCCACCAGTGATTTGCAGGCAGGGCGAGCTTTCTTT.

The CDR3 nucleotides are TGTGCCAGCAGCCCGACCCACAATGAGCAGTTCTTC. Its protein is CASSPTHNEQFF. V gene TRBV6-5 combines with J gene TRBJ2-1; D unresolved. The CDR3 consists of 12 residues. V lost 6 bases and J 5 bases, leaving 8 bases between the germline ends. Germline loops: CDR1 MNHEY, CDR2 SVGAGI.

This clone was recorded a few times. The V gene is TRBV5-1, the J gene TRBJ1-1, with a weak D call TRBD1 (5 bases). Trimming pared 3 bases from V and 4 bases from J, leaving 10 bases between. There are 13 residues in the CDR3. Germline V gene data show CDR1 as SGHRS and CDR2 as YFSETQ. The CDR3, as DNA: TGCGCCAGCAGCTCCGACGGGGGCACTGAAGCTTTCTTT. It encodes CASSSDGGTEAFF.

This chain uses TRBV25-1 with TRBJ2-5; TRBD1 aligns across 7 bases. Germline trimming cut 0 bases from V and 1 base from J; bases unmatched to any gene: 5. CDR3 length: 16 amino acids. Germline CDR1 MGHDK, CDR2 SYGVNS. The CDR3 here is CASSEYFRGTQETQYF. The CDR3 DNA is TGTGCCAGCAGTGAATATTTCAGGGGGACCCAAGAGACCCAGTACTTC. Looking up the rest from reference TRBV25-1 and TRBJ2-5 gives the full variable domain: EADIYQTPRYLVIGTGKKITLECSQTMGHDKMYWYQQDPGMELHLIHYSYGVNSTEKGDLSSESTVSRIRTEHFPLTLESARPSHTSQYLCASSEYFRGTQETQYFGPGTRLLVL.

Remarks on this clone: This CDR3 is also generated by other DNA sequences in the sample. The chain couples TRBV6-5 to TRBJ1-5, with D unclear. Germline V gene data show CDR1 as MNHEY and CDR2 as SVGAGI. The CDR3 loop spans 13 amino acids. Trimming took off 8 bases at V and 0 bases at J, with 8 bases between the two ends. The DNA for the CDR3 is TGTGCCAGCCGGGAGGTTAGCAATCAGCCCCAGCATTTT. It translates to CASREVSNQPQHF.

The V call is TRBV19, the J call TRBJ2-1; TRBD1 aligns across 7 bases. V lost 4 bases, J lost 3 bases, and 6 bases stayed unmatched. Germline CDR1 and CDR2: LNHDA and SQIVND (reference sequence). The CDR3 runs to 15 residues. The CDR3 here is CASSTTGANYNEQFF. As DNA, the CDR3 is TGTGCCAGTAGTACAACAGGGGCTAACTACAATGAGCAGTTCTTC.

The chain recombines TRBV4-2 with TRBJ1-6, with unresolved D. The germline V gene has CDR1 LGHNA and CDR2 YNFKEQ. CDR3 length: 15 amino acids. Trimming cost V 7 bases and J 0 bases, with 10 bases left between them. This CDR3 is CASTTGISYNSPLHF. The CDR3 DNA is TGTGCCAGCACAACGGGAATCTCCTATAATTCACCCCTCCACTTT.

This rearrangement joins TRBV28 to TRBJ2-7; D not resolved. The germline V and J ends were trimmed by 2 bases and 2 bases, with 1 base remaining between them. The CDR3 length is 11 residues. Germline V gene lookup returns CDR1 MDHEN and CDR2 SYDVKM. The CDR3 bases are TGTGCCAGCAGTTTAGCCTACGAGCAGTACTTC. Amino acid sequence: CASSLAYEQYF.

J is TRBJ2-2 and V is TRBV28; 7 bases map to TRBD1. With 1 base clipped from V and 0 bases from J, the junction kept 5 bases outside the gene matches. CDR3 length: 17 residues. Germline V gene lookup returns CDR1 MDHEN and CDR2 SYDVKM. The CDR3 DNA is TGTGCCAGCAGTTTATCATACGGGACAGCGAACACCGGGGAGCTGTTTTTT. Residues: CASSLSYGTANTGELFF.

The J gene is TRBJ1-1, the V gene TRBV29-1; 8 bases match TRBD1. Germline values: CDR1 SQVTM, CDR2 ANQGSEA. This CDR3 has 13 residues. J was trimmed by 1 base and V by 5 bases; bases with no gene match: 3. In nucleotides, the CDR3 is TGCAGCGTTTACAGGGGGAGGAACACTGAAGCTTTCTTT. Protein product: CSVYRGRNTEAFF.

Points on this clone: Other DNA sequences from this sample encode an identical CDR3 as well. The chain is built from TRBV7-3 and TRBJ2-1; D remains ambiguous. The V end was cut by 2 bases, the J end by 4 bases, with 6 bases between. Germline V lookup: CDR1 SGHTA, CDR2 FQGTGA. The CDR3 has 13 amino acids. The CDR3 DNA is TGTGCCAGCAGCTTAGGCTTGTACAATGAGCAGTTCTTC. Its translation is CASSLGLYNEQFF.

The J gene is TRBJ1-4, the V gene TRBV5-4, with TRBD1 as a possible D gene (6 bases). This CDR3 contains 14 residues. V shed 4 bases and J shed 3 bases, with 10 bases lying between them. Germline-derived CDR1 and CDR2 are SGHNT and YYREEE (reference sequence). For the CDR3, the DNA is TGTGCCAGCAGCACCCAGGGGCCTAATGAAAAACTGTTTTTT. Encoded protein: CASSTQGPNEKLFF.

The chain has TRBV18 and TRBJ1-1, with D possibly TRBD1 on 5 matching bases. Trimming cost V 1 base and J 5 bases, with 11 bases left between them. CDR3 size: 14 residues. Germline V gene lookup returns CDR1 KGHSH and CDR2 LQKENI. The CDR3 nucleotides are TGTGCCAGCTCACCACAGGCTCAGGGAACTGAAGCTTTCTTT. It translates to CASSPQAQGTEAFF.

The chain has TRBV9 and TRBJ2-1, with 10 bases identical to TRBD2. CDR3 length: 15 amino acids. V lost 3 bases to trimming and J lost 5 bases; unmatched junction nucleotides: 5. The germline CDR1 and CDR2 sequences are SGDLS and YYNGEE. CDR3 in amino acids: CASSASGSDHNEQFF. CDR3 DNA: TGTGCCAGCAGCGCTAGCGGGAGCGACCACAATGAGCAGTTCTTC.

The chain links TRBV7-6 to TRBJ2-7, with 8 bases that match TRBD1. Germline assignment: CDR1 SGHVS and CDR2 FNYEAQ. The trim removed 5 bases at V and 9 bases at J, leaving 9 bases unmatched. This CDR3 spans 13 amino acids. In DNA, the CDR3 is TGTGCCAGCAGCCTGACAGGGGAAGGGGTGCAGTACTTC. This gives the protein CASSLTGEGVQYF.

Concerning this clone itself: Mismatch with germline at one junction end may stem from a read error. V gene TRBV23-1 combines with J gene TRBJ2-2; 12 nucleotides align to TRBD1. TRBV23-1 is identified as an open reading frame with a role that is uncertain. CDR3 length: 16 amino acids. This chain's CDR3 is CARSGGGQGAVGELFF. CDR3 bases: TGCGCCCGCAGCGGGGGGGGACAGGGGGCCGTCGGGGAGCTGTTTTTT.

The rearrangement links TRBV6-6 to TRBJ2-7; unclear D gene. Germline loops: CDR1 MNHNY, CDR2 SVGAGI (reference sequence). The CDR3 covers 13 residues. V was clipped by 0 bases and J by 3 bases, with 6 bases between them. CDR3 protein: CASSYSLFYEQYF. The DNA for the CDR3 is TGTGCCAGCAGTTACTCCCTCTTCTACGAGCAGTACTTC.

The chain has TRBV19 and TRBJ2-1; 10 bases are shared with TRBD2. Germline values: CDR1 LNHDA, CDR2 SQIVND (reference sequence). The V gene end was trimmed by 5 bases and the J gene end by 4 bases; junction bases not matched to a gene: 2. There are 14 residues in the CDR3. The CDR3 DNA reads TGTGCCAGTAGTGGACTAGCGGAATACAATGAGCAGTTCTTC. Amino acids: CASSGLAEYNEQFF.

This sequence joins TRBV6-5 and TRBJ1-1; 10 bases are shared with TRBD1. This CDR3 is built from 15 residues. The germline CDR1 and CDR2 sequences are MNHEY and SVGAGI. With V trimmed by 2 bases and J by 4 bases, 4 bases remained unmatched. CDR3 DNA: TGTGCCAGCAGTTACCGGACAGGGGGTGGCACTGAAGCTTTCTTT. Translated, it gives CASSYRTGGGTEAFF.

The CDR3 loop reads CASSDIAGVSNEQFF. DNA for the CDR3: TGCGCCAGCAGTGATATAGCGGGAGTCTCAAATGAGCAGTTCTTC. The chain links TRBV10-2 to TRBJ2-1; TRBD2 matches 9 bases. From germline, CDR1 is WSHSY and CDR2 SAAADI. The CDR3 is 15 residues long. After removal of 3 bases from V and 7 bases from J, the junction contained 7 bases not matched to a gene.

This clone has a single count. This chain joins TRBV11-2 and TRBJ2-7; TRBD2 matches at 7 bases. After removal of 2 bases from V and 0 bases from J, the junction contained 7 bases not matched to a gene. The CDR3 has 16 residues. Per germline, CDR1 SGHAT and CDR2 FQNNGV. The CDR3 DNA sequence: TGTGCCAGCAGCTTATGGAGGGAGGGCCTCTCCTACGAGCAGTACTTC. This gives the protein CASSLWREGLSYEQYF.

The chain combines TRBV21-1 with TRBJ1-6. TRBV21-1 is classified as a pseudogene. The CDR3 extends over 13 amino acids. The CDR3 DNA follows: TGTGCCAGCAGCAAAGAGAGGAAATCACCCCTCCACTTT. Residues: CASSKERKSPLHF.

V is TRBV5-4 and J is TRBJ2-1, with 8 positions matching TRBD2. Germline V gene lookup returns CDR1 SGHNT and CDR2 YYREEE (reference sequence). The CDR3 totals 15 residues. Trimming cost V 4 bases and J 9 bases; bases outside gene matches: 12. The CDR3: CASSLGGGYNLEQFF. The CDR3 DNA reads as TGTGCCAGCAGCCTCGGGGGGGGCTACAATCTTGAGCAGTTCTTC.

The rearrangement joins TRBV6-2 or TRBV6-3 to TRBJ1-1, with TRBD1 identical over 8 bases. The CDR3 is 13 amino acids. Germline-derived CDR1 and CDR2 are MNHEY and SVGEGT. Trimming cost V 2 bases and J 7 bases; bases outside gene matches: 3. CDR3 coding DNA: TGTGCCAGCAGTTACCCAGGGGGCCTTGAAGCTTTCTTT. Protein product: CASSYPGGLEAFF.

A few counts support this clone. V gene TRBV30 combines with J gene TRBJ1-5, with D unclear. Germline-derived CDR1 and CDR2 are GTSNPN and SVGIG (reference sequence). The CDR3 loop spans 13 amino acids. V gave up 5 bases and J gave up 3 bases, with 11 bases separating them. CDR3 amino acids: CAWASTNNQPQHF. The CDR3 region has the DNA TGTGCCTGGGCCTCAACTAACAATCAGCCCCAGCATTTT.

The chain links TRBV10-3 to TRBJ2-2, with TRBD1 matching over 8 bases. Per the germline V gene, CDR1 is ENHRY and CDR2 is SYGVKD. This CDR3 comprises 14 residues. V lost 2 bases to trimming and J lost 7 bases; unmatched junction nucleotides: 3. The CDR3 bases are TGTGCCATCAGTGAGGGACAGGGCGGCGGGGAGCTGTTTTTT. Translation gives CAISEGQGGGELFF.

The chain uses TRBV3-1 (or the pseudogene TRBV3-2) and TRBJ2-1; D is unresolved. The CDR3 has 13 amino acids. In germline, CDR1 is LGHDT, CDR2 YNNKEL (reference sequence). V shed 4 bases and J shed 9 bases, with 13 bases lying between them. CDR3 DNA: TGTGCCAGCAGCCCGAACGAGGTTTCTGAGCAGTTCTTC. Translation gives CASSPNEVSEQFF.

The chain combines TRBV19 with TRBJ2-5; 7 positions agree with TRBD2. Germline V CDR1 and CDR2: LNHDA, SQIVND (reference sequence). With V trimmed by 5 bases and J by 5 bases, 8 bases remained unmatched. The CDR3 extends over 14 amino acids. The CDR3 loop is CASSAGLPSETQYF. CDR3 in DNA: TGTGCCAGTAGTGCGGGACTACCTAGTGAGACCCAGTACTTC. The full variable domain, completed using reference TRBV19 and TRBJ2-5, is DGGITQSPKYLFRKEGQNVTLSCEQNLNHDAMYWYRQDPGQGLRLIYYSQIVNDFQKGDIAEGYSVSREKKESFPLTVTSAQKNPTAFYLCASSAGLPSETQYFGPGTRLLVL.

The chain recombines TRBV19 with TRBJ2-2; D unresolved. The CDR3 loop spans 14 amino acids. Germline assignment: CDR1 LNHDA and CDR2 SQIVND (reference sequence). The germline V and J ends were trimmed by 5 bases and 4 bases, with 11 bases remaining between them. The CDR3, as DNA: TGTGCCAGTAGTCTTATCGAAGCCACCGGGGAGCTGTTTTTT. The encoded protein is CASSLIEATGELFF.

This rearrangement joins TRBV7-6 to TRBJ2-3; the D is unclear. The CDR3 sequence is 14 residues long. Germline V gene lookup returns CDR1 SGHVS and CDR2 FNYEAQ. V was cut by 0 bases and J by 0 bases, with 4 bases left in between. For the CDR3, the DNA is TGTGCCAGCAGCTTAGCCGGGAGCACAGATACGCAGTATTTT. Protein: CASSLAGSTDTQYF.

For this clone: The same CDR3 also results from other DNA sequences found in this sample. The chain employs TRBV7-2 and TRBJ2-3, with D unclear. The CDR3 runs to 14 residues. Germline CDR1 SGHTA, CDR2 FQGNSA. V lost 1 base, J lost 1 base, and 6 bases lay in between. CDR3 region: CASSLDSRTDTQYF. The CDR3 bases are TGTGCCAGCAGCTTAGACAGTCGCACAGATACGCAGTATTTT.